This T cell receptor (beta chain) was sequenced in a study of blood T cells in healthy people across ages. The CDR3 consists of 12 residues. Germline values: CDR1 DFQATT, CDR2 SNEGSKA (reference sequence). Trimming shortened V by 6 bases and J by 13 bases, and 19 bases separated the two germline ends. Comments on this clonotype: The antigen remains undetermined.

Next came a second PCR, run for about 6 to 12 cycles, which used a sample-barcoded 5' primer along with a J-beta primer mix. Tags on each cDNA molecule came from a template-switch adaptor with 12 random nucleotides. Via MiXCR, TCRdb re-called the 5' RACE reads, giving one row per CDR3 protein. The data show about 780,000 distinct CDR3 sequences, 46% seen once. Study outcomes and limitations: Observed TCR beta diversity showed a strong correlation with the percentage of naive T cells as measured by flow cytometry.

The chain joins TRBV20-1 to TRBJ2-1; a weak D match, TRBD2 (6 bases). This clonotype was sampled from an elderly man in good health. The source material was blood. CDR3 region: CSATTSSETQFF. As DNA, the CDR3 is TGCAGTGCGACGACTAGTTCAGAGACCCAGTTCTTC.